Each of the 18 T cell receptor beta chains below was sequenced from the same sample in a study of low-dose radiotherapy and immunotherapy resistance in tumors. TRAV- and TRBV-specific primers, spanning alpha and beta chains, primed first-strand cDNA. Over approximately 20 PCR cycles, TCRs were amplified from a constant-region primer and V-primer adapter. TCRdb itself ran the reads through MiXCR, one entry per CDR3 protein. This table holds over 70,000 distinct CDR3 sequences, around 29% found once. Time point described: before trial treatment. Sequences were derived from PBMCs, sampled before treatment. The receptor set was obtained from a female donor with ovarian cancer.

This clonotype is medium-sized (0.01 to 0.1%) by share. The genes are TRBV6-6 and TRBJ2-7; 7 bases agree with TRBD1. J was trimmed by 5 bases and V by 4 bases; bases with no gene match: 11. There are 15 residues in the CDR3. Germline CDR1 reads MNHNY; CDR2 reads SVGAGI (reference sequence). This chain's CDR3 is CASSSPETGIDEQYF. In DNA, the CDR3 is TGTGCCAGCAGTTCTCCGGAGACAGGGATCGACGAGCAGTACTTC.

This clonotype was seen ten or more times. The V gene is TRBV19, the J gene TRBJ1-4; possible D gene TRBD1, 6 bases. The CDR3 is 15 amino acids. Germline V gene sequence: CDR1 LNHDA, CDR2 SQIVND (reference sequence). The V gene lost 3 bases and the J gene lost 4 bases, with 12 bases spanning the gap. The CDR3 spells CASSMVDRLNEKLFF. In nucleotides, the CDR3 is TGTGCCAGTAGTATGGTGGACAGACTTAATGAAAAACTGTTTTTT.

The chain links TRBV10-3 to TRBJ1-2, with D perhaps TRBD1 (5 bases). V lost 3 bases and J lost 0, with 14 bases in between. Germline V gene sequence: CDR1 ENHRY, CDR2 SYGVKD. This CDR3 is 16 amino acids long. The CDR3 DNA reads TGTGCCATCAGTGATTCGGCAGGGCAGACTAACTATGGCTACACCTTC. Translated: CAISDSAGQTNYGYTF.

This clonotype was observed many times. V and J are TRBV28 and TRBJ1-1; D possibly corresponds to TRBD1 (6 bases). Germline CDR1 reads MDHEN; CDR2 reads SYDVKM. Trimming pared 5 bases from V and 5 bases from J, leaving 18 bases between. This CDR3 contains 15 residues. CDR3 in DNA: TGTGCCAGCAGTGGGGCTCCGGGGGCTGGGACTGAAGCTTTCTTT. This translates into CASSGAPGAGTEAFF.

In its sample, this clonotype was seen many times. The chain employs TRBV7-3 and TRBJ1-1, with 10 nucleotides matching TRBD1. Trimming at V came to 4 bases and at J to 6 bases, leaving 14 bases not matched to a gene. Germline V gene sequence: CDR1 SGHTA, CDR2 FQGTGA. This CDR3 has 17 residues. This CDR3 reads CASSSSGLTGGDPEAFF. CDR3 bases: TGTGCCAGCAGCTCCTCTGGGCTGACAGGGGGCGACCCTGAAGCTTTCTTT.

This clonotype was seen at least ten times. This rearrangement joins TRBV19 to TRBJ1-2; 7 nucleotides match TRBD1. CDR3 length: 13 residues. Germline lookup yields CDR1 LNHDA and CDR2 SQIVND (reference sequence). V dropped 9 bases and J dropped 3; count of bases not matched to a gene: 7. The CDR3 DNA reads as TGTGCCAGCGACCCCAGGGGGTACTATGGCTACACCTTC. Protein: CASDPRGYYGYTF.

This clonotype was detected ten times or more. This chain connects TRBV5-1 to TRBJ2-5; TRBD2 agrees at 8 bases. The CDR3 sequence is 15 residues long. Trimming cost V 0 bases and J 4 bases; bases outside gene matches: 5. The germline CDR1 and CDR2 sequences are SGHRS and YFSETQ. CDR3 bases: TGCGCCAGCAGCTTGGTTAGCGGGGAGGGAGAGACCCAGTACTTC. It is translated as CASSLVSGEGETQYF.

The V call is TRBV19, the J call TRBJ2-3; D not certain. This CDR3 has 12 amino acids. Trimming shortened V by 10 bases and J by 1 base, and 9 bases separated the two germline ends. Germline V gene lookup returns CDR1 LNHDA and CDR2 SQIVND (reference sequence). This chain's CDR3 is CATEDRTDTQYF. CDR3 nucleotide sequence: TGTGCCACCGAGGACCGCACAGATACGCAGTATTTT. Filled out from reference TRBV19 and TRBJ2-3, the complete variable domain reads DGGITQSPKYLFRKEGQNVTLSCEQNLNHDAMYWYRQDPGQGLRLIYYSQIVNDFQKGDIAEGYSVSREKKESFPLTVTSAQKNPTAFYLCATEDRTDTQYFGPGTRLTVL.

The chain links TRBV20-1 to TRBJ1-1; D gene ambiguous. The CDR3 extends over 15 amino acids. The germline CDR1 and CDR2 sequences are DFQATT and SNEGSKA (reference sequence). Trimming left V 7 bases short and J 0 bases short, with 18 bases between. CDR3 amino acids: CSVKGPQKMNTEAFF. The CDR3 DNA reads TGCAGTGTCAAAGGGCCGCAGAAGATGAACACTGAAGCTTTCTTT.

This clonotype was detected only a few times. The rearrangement links TRBV5-4 to TRBJ2-1; no clear D. Looked up from germline, CDR1 is SGHNT and CDR2 is YYREEE (reference sequence). The length of the CDR3 is 14 residues. Trimming removed 1 base at V and 8 bases at J, with 13 bases between. The CDR3 is CASSLLALSHEQFF. The CDR3 region has the DNA TGTGCCAGCAGCTTGTTGGCACTCTCACATGAGCAGTTCTTC.

To note about this clonotype: A single base is all that separates this from a far larger clone, so a read error is likely. V usage is TRBV5-3 and J usage is TRBJ2-7; the D is unclear. TRBV5-3 is treated as an ORF (open reading frame) with a function not yet certain. The CDR3 is 14 amino acids. The CDR3 DNA reads TGTCCCAGCAGTTTCGGCGCAGCGTGGGGCGAGCAGTACTTC. Translation: CPSSFGAAWGEQYF.

This clonotype was found many times. CDR3 amino acids: CASSQEALAGYNEQFF. The CDR3 coding sequence is TGCGCCAGCAGCCAAGAAGCTCTAGCGGGATACAATGAGCAGTTCTTC. V usage is TRBV4-1 and J usage is TRBJ2-1; TRBD2 agrees at 9 bases. Trimming at V came to 0 bases and at J to 4 bases, leaving 4 bases not matched to a gene. The CDR3 spans 16 residues. Germline CDR1 MGHRA, CDR2 YSYEKL.

The chain links TRBV2 to TRBJ2-2; D is uncertain. The V gene lost 5 bases and the J gene lost 6 bases, with 7 bases spanning the gap. The CDR3 covers 12 residues. Germline V gene lookup returns CDR1 SNHLY and CDR2 FYNNEI. The CDR3 sequence is CASSSQAGELFF. The CDR3 region has the DNA TGTGCCAGCAGTTCTCAGGCCGGGGAGCTGTTTTTT.

As regards this clonotype: This probably arose from a read error, given a far larger clone one base away. The chain carries TRBV29-1 and TRBJ2-1, with 8 bases aligning to TRBD1. The CDR3 runs to 15 residues. From germline, CDR1 is SQVTM and CDR2 ANQGSEA. The V and J ends lost 5 bases and 13 bases, in that order; junction bases with no gene match: 19. The CDR3 nucleotides read TGCAGCGTTCTGACCTCCGGGACAGGAAGAGAGACCCAGTTCTTC. This encodes CSVLTSGTGRETQFF.

This clonotype was seen ten or more times. The rearrangement links TRBV7-2 to TRBJ1-6, with 10 bases that match TRBD1. The germline V gene encodes CDR1 SGHTA and CDR2 FQGNSA. This CDR3 has 15 amino acids. Trimming took 6 bases from V and 10 from J; bases not matched to a gene: 9. Written as DNA, the CDR3 is TGTGCCAGCAGTAAAGCCGGGACAGGGGACTCACCCCTCCACTTT. This codes for CASSKAGTGDSPLHF.

This clonotype was counted at least ten times. This chain links TRBV5-1 with TRBJ2-7; 7 positions agree with TRBD1. After removal of 1 base from V and 0 bases from J, the junction contained 4 bases not matched to a gene. CDR1 SGHRS and CDR2 YFSETQ come from the germline V gene. CDR3 size: 15 residues. CDR3 in DNA: TGCGCCAGCAGCTTGCCGACAGGGATCTCCTACGAGCAGTACTTC. This translates into CASSLPTGISYEQYF.

This clonotype was observed a handful of times. A far more abundant clone sits one base away, making this likely a read error. The CDR3 is CASSPNRLLSYEQFF. In DNA, the CDR3 is TGTGCCAGCAGCCCCAACAGGTTACTCTCCTACGAGCAGTTCTTC. The rearrangement joins TRBV11-2 to TRBJ2-1, with D possibly matching TRBD1 (5 bases). The CDR3 sequence is 15 residues long. V shed 5 bases and J shed 10 bases, with 21 bases lying between them. CDR1 is SGHAT and CDR2 is FQNNGV in the germline V gene.

The V call is TRBV10-3, the J call TRBJ1-2, with 8 bases matching TRBD1. This CDR3 is built from 17 residues. Unmatched junction bases numbered 14, after V lost 2 bases and J lost 6 bases. CDR1 and CDR2 from the germline V gene are ENHRY and SYGVKD. The CDR3: CAISELKVGQGEDGYTF. The CDR3, as DNA: TGTGCCATCAGTGAGCTGAAGGTTGGACAGGGTGAAGATGGCTACACCTTC.